The rows below give T cell receptor beta chains drawn from one sample of a study of cytomegalovirus exposure and HLA in healthy donors. Sequenced by immunoSEQ multiplex PCR; TCRdb stores in-frame clones only, minus some. This sample yields more than 150,000 clones, of which 65% to 85% are seen a single time; around 1.4% belongs to the top ten. Sequenced material: PBMCs. These receptors came from a girl aged 10 to 17 in good health and CMV-seropositive. CDR3s include the opening cysteine and the closing phenylalanine or tryptophan.

v_call	j_call	cdr3_length	cdr3_aa
TRBV13	TRBJ2-7	14	CASSPSTGSYEQYF
TRBV6-1	TRBJ1-1	17	CTSSEAGQGAMNTEAFF
TRBV30	TRBJ2-7	13	CAWSGGAGYEQYF
TRBV5-1	TRBJ1-4	13	CASKTGPNEKLFF
TRBV5-4	TRBJ2-1	16	CASSSAMRVGYNEQFF
TRBV5-8	TRBJ2-1	15	CASQDGANPYNEQFF
TRBV6-1	TRBJ1-4	15	CAIRGDSGYWEKLFF
TRBV5-4	TRBJ2-3	16	CASSSARGASTDTQYF
TRBV19	TRBJ2-3	14	CASRPAPSTDTQYF
TRBV7-9	TRBJ1-2	12	CASSVNQAGYTF
TRBV19	TRBJ2-3	16	CASSIDMAGRQDTQYF
TRBV25-1	TRBJ2-1	15	CASRGQGVIYNEQFF
TRBV5-1	TRBJ2-3	16	CASSLRSGRDWDTQYF
TRBV5-4	TRBJ1-2	14	CASSFEGLSYGYTF
TRBV6-4	TRBJ2-1	15	CASSDASGFYNEQFF
TRBV7-2	TRBJ1-5	15	CASSPVSADNQPQHF
TRBV4-3	TRBJ2-7	17	CASSQIPTGTKGREQYF
TRBV5-6	TRBJ2-1	13	CATSRGGYNEQFF
TRBV10-2	TRBJ2-2	14	CASSEAGVFGELFF
TRBV25-1	TRBJ2-3	17	CASSEPSGTGGTDTQYF
TRBV11-3	TRBJ1-1	15	CASSLGDRGLTEAFF
TRBV10-2	TRBJ2-1	16	CASSEGEGLLYNEQFF
TRBV5-4	TRBJ2-6	15	CASSFGGGGANVLTF
TRBV6-6	TRBJ1-2	14	CASSYGGQTYGYTF
TRBV19	-	15	CASSMTGNAAYEQYF
TRBV7-3	TRBJ2-3	16	CASSAPLAGVSDTQYF
TRBV6-5	TRBJ1-3	15	CASSYGLSSGNTIYF
TRBV6-5	TRBJ2-7	14	CASSPGTGNYEQYF
TRBV5-6	TRBJ1-3	17	CASSGTGLESSGNTIYF
TRBV4-1	TRBJ2-1	16	CASSQVGSGGYNEQFF
TRBV4-3	TRBJ2-3	16	CASSQLADKRADTQYF
TRBV6-1	TRBJ2-2	14	CASLGLARTGELFF
TRBV7-2	TRBJ1-1	13	CASRPGGYTEAFF
TRBV5-1	TRBJ1-2	16	CASSLGADSRSYGYTF
TRBV27	TRBJ2-1	16	CASSFIGTSAYNEQFF
TRBV29-1	TRBJ2-5	13	CSVEGGIGETQYF
TRBV5-4	TRBJ2-1	15	CASSVGGGRAYEQFF
TRBV2	TRBJ2-1	12	CASSEQFHEQFF
TRBV27	TRBJ2-7	15	CASSLRDRGTYEQYF
TRBV7-9	TRBJ2-7	13	CASTWGQGNEQYF
TRBV27	TRBJ1-4	15	CASSSLTGREEKLFF
TRBV25-1	TRBJ1-2	14	CASSESTGPYGYTF
TRBV5-1	TRBJ2-7	16	CASSPRGDTGSYEQYF
TRBV11-2	TRBJ2-7	15	CASSSTSGHGDEQYF
TRBV10-3	TRBJ1-4	16	CAISDPQGVANEKLFF
TRBV10-3	TRBJ1-5	16	CAISSRTDTGGQPQHF
TRBV19	TRBJ1-2	17	CASSIVGTGAMIYGYTF
TRBV5-8	TRBJ1-2	15	CASSLLGQPDYGYTF
TRBV29-1	TRBJ2-7	12	CSTGTGVGEQYF
TRBV18	TRBJ2-7	15	CASSSGRGASYEQYF
TRBV25-1	TRBJ2-1	14	CASSELGLHNEQFF
TRBV7-9	TRBJ2-7	14	CASSLVGTGSEQYF
TRBV5-1	TRBJ2-2	16	CASSLASAANTGELFF
TRBV30	TRBJ1-2	12	CAWTTGTYGYTF
TRBV4-2	TRBJ2-7	15	CASSQLLAGGGEQYF